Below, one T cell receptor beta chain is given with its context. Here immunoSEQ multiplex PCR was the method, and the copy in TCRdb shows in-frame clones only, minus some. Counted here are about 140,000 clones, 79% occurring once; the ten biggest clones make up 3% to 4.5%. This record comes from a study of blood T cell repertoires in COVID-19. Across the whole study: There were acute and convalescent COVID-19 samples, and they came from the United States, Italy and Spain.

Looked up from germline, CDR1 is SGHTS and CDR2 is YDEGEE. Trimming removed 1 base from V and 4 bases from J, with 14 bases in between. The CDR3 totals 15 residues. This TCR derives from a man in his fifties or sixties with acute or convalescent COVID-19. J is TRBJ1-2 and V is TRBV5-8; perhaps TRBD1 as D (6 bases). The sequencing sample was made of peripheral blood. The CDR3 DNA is TGTGCCAGCAGCTTGTGGGGGGGGCGAGGCTATGGCTACACCTTC. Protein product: CASSLWGGRGYGYTF. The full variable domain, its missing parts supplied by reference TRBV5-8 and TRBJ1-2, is EAGVTQSPTHLIKTRGQQATLRCSPISGHTSVYWYQQALGLGLQFLLWYDEGEERNRGNFPPRFSGRQFPNYSSELNVNALELEDSALYLCASSLWGGRGYGYTFGSGTRLTVV.